A single sample is the source of the 10 T cell receptor beta chains below, sequenced in a study of cytomegalovirus exposure and HLA in healthy donors. A multiplex PCR was run with 60 Vbeta primers and 13 Jbeta primers. Method: immunoSEQ multiplex PCR; TCRdb's copy keeps in-frame clones and lacks some. The repertoire holds around 200,000 clones, with about 83% as singletons. Material: PBMCs. These receptors came from a girl aged 5-17 years in good health and CMV-seronegative.

The V call is TRBV4-2, the J call TRBJ1-1; 7 nucleotides line up with TRBD1. The germline V gene encodes CDR1 LGHNA and CDR2 YNFKEQ. V trimming: 0 bases; J trimming: 10 bases; junction bases outside the gene matches: 11. The CDR3 spans 15 residues. The CDR3: CASSQDGDRGRRAFF. The CDR3 DNA is TGTGCCAGCAGCCAAGACGGAGATAGGGGGCGGCGAGCTTTCTTT.

The genes are TRBV5-1 and TRBJ2-7; 7 bases agree with TRBD2. The CDR3 extends over 14 amino acids. From germline, CDR1 is SGHRS and CDR2 YFSETQ. The trim removed 6 bases at V and 2 bases at J, leaving 8 bases unmatched. The CDR3 bases are TGCGCCAGCAATGAGGGAGGGATTCCCTACGAGCAGTACTTC. Its translation: CASNEGGIPYEQYF.

The gene calls are TRBV5-4 and TRBJ2-1; TRBD2 agrees at 9 bases. The CDR3 contains 14 residues. J was trimmed by 10 bases and V by 2 bases; bases with no gene match: 7. Germline V gives CDR1 SGHNT, CDR2 YYREEE (reference sequence). The CDR3 here is CASSFSGGVTEQFF. CDR3 DNA sequence: TGTGCCAGCAGCTTTAGCGGGGGCGTAACCGAGCAGTTCTTC. Looking up the rest from reference TRBV5-4 and TRBJ2-1 gives the full variable domain: ETGVTQSPTHLIKTRGQQVTLRCSSQSGHNTVSWYQQALGQGPQFIFQYYREEENGRGNFPPRFSGLQFPNYSSELNVNALELDDSALYLCASSFSGGVTEQFFGPGTRLTVL.

The chain links TRBV30 to TRBJ1-1; 8 nucleotides agree with TRBD1. Germline V gene data show CDR1 as GTSNPN and CDR2 as SVGIG (reference sequence). This CDR3 is 15 amino acids long. V lost 3 bases and J lost 0; bases outside the gene matches: 6. CDR3 bases: TGTGCCTGGAGGGGGACAGGTAACATGAACACTGAAGCTTTCTTT. Amino acid sequence: CAWRGTGNMNTEAFF.

The sample holds a few counts of this clone. The V call is TRBV12-2, the J call TRBJ2-2; the table's D gene call, TRBD2, was not cross checked with the DNA. TRBV12-2 is flagged as a pseudogene. This CDR3 is built from 16 residues. The CDR3 DNA reads as TGTGCAAGTCGCTTAATCAGCGGGGCCGGCACCGGGGAGCTGTTTTTT. It codes for CASRLISGAGTGELFF.

The sample holds one count of this clone. The chain employs TRBV27 and TRBJ1-5; maybe TRBD1 (5 bases). CDR1 and CDR2 (germline): MNHEY, SMNVEV (reference sequence). Between the trimmed V and J ends, which lost 10 bases and 1 base, there was a span of 14 bases. The CDR3 is 14 amino acids. This CDR3 reads CATSGIGSNQPQHF. The DNA of the CDR3 is TGTGCCACCTCAGGGATTGGGAGCAATCAGCCCCAGCATTTT.

The chain employs TRBV5-6 and TRBJ1-2; D is undetermined. V was shortened by 4 bases and J by 4 bases, with 14 bases between the two germline ends. This CDR3 has 14 residues. The germline V gene has CDR1 SGHDT and CDR2 YYEEEE. In DNA form, the CDR3 reads TGTGCCAGCAGCCCTCGTTTGCGCCCCTATGGCTACACCTTC. It is translated as CASSPRLRPYGYTF.

The chain has TRBV5-1 and TRBJ2-3, with unresolved D. The germline gives CDR1 SGHRS, CDR2 YFSETQ. The CDR3 is made up of 14 amino acids. The ends were cut back, 4 bases at V and 3 bases at J, with 12 bases in the middle. CDR3 sequence reads: CASSKETLTDTQYF. The CDR3 bases are TGCGCCAGCAGCAAGGAGACTTTGACAGATACGCAGTATTTT.

The CDR3 protein is CASSAQGDEAFF. CDR3 in DNA: TGCGCCAGCAGTGCACAGGGAGATGAAGCTTTCTTT. This chain joins TRBV10-1 and TRBJ1-1, with TRBD1 as a possible D gene (6 bases). The V gene's germline CDR1 is WNHNN and CDR2 SYGVQD (reference sequence). V was trimmed by 4 bases and J by 7 bases, leaving 10 bases between them. This CDR3 is built from 12 residues.

This chain joins TRBV29-1 and TRBJ1-5; weak D call: TRBD1 (6 bases). Germline V gene data show CDR1 as SQVTM and CDR2 as ANQGSEA. CDR3 length: 14 amino acids. The V and J ends lost 5 bases and 6 bases respectively, with 17 bases between them. The CDR3 DNA is TGCAGCGTTTCTATTGGACAGTATCGTCAGCCCCAGCATTTT. Amino acids: CSVSIGQYRQPQHF.